The rows below give T cell receptor beta chains drawn from one sample of a study of T cell changes during pregnancy in multiple sclerosis. TCRdb keeps only in-frame clones here, not all; method: immunoSEQ multiplex PCR. The sample contains approximately 43,000 clones, about 92% of which appear only once. Source: CD8+ T cells from peripheral blood mononuclear cells, taken in the first trimester of pregnancy. These receptors were taken from a female donor with multiple sclerosis, enrolled in a pregnancy study. The CDR3 runs from the conserved cysteine through the conserved F or W. Fields, in order: clone size, J gene, V gene, D gene, CDR3 protein, CDR3 DNA. The D gene is left open where the match is weak. A clone size is listed for some rows: how often the clone was seen (once, few, many), or a class if it is expanded.

abundance: once; j_gene: TRBJ2-1; v_gene: TRBV6-5; d_gene: TRBD2; CDR3aa: CASSPLAGGHNEQFF; CDR3nt: TGTGCCAGCAGCCCTCTCGCGGGAGGACACAATGAGCAGTTCTTC
abundance: -; j_gene: TRBJ2-1; v_gene: TRBV5-4; d_gene: -; CDR3aa: CASSLGSGYNEQFF; CDR3nt: TGTGCCAGCAGCTTGGGATCGGGCTACAATGAGCAGTTCTTC
abundance: -; j_gene: TRBJ2-5; v_gene: TRBV11-2; d_gene: TRBD2; CDR3aa: CASSPRGLAGSKGETQYF; CDR3nt: TGTGCCAGCAGCCCAAGAGGACTAGCGGGAAGTAAAGGAGAGACCCAGTACTTC
abundance: -; j_gene: TRBJ1-1; v_gene: TRBV6-5; d_gene: -; CDR3aa: CASSYSGVGTEAFF; CDR3nt: TGTGCCAGCAGTTATTCAGGGGTTGGCACTGAAGCTTTCTTT
abundance: -; j_gene: TRBJ2-3; v_gene: TRBV13; d_gene: TRBD2; CDR3aa: CASSGGLKYTDTQYF; CDR3nt: TGTGCCAGCAGCGGGGGACTAAAGTACACAGATACGCAGTATTTT
abundance: -; j_gene: TRBJ2-5; v_gene: TRBV7-9; d_gene: TRBD2; CDR3aa: CASSSYRLAVKGETQYF; CDR3nt: TGTGCCAGCAGCTCGTATAGGCTAGCGGTAAAGGGGGAGACCCAGTACTTC
abundance: -; j_gene: TRBJ1-5; v_gene: TRBV15; d_gene: -; CDR3aa: CATSRATGPPQHF; CDR3nt: TGTGCCACCAGCAGAGCTACAGGCCCACCCCAGCATTTT
abundance: -; j_gene: TRBJ2-2; v_gene: TRBV6-5; d_gene: TRBD2; CDR3aa: CASTSGSANTGELFF; CDR3nt: TGTGCCAGCACTAGCGGGAGCGCGAACACCGGGGAGCTGTTTTTT
abundance: -; j_gene: TRBJ2-7; v_gene: TRBV4-2; d_gene: TRBD1; CDR3aa: CASSQDEQGARREQYF; CDR3nt: TGTGCCAGCAGCCAAGATGAACAGGGGGCGCGTCGGGAGCAGTACTTC
abundance: few; j_gene: TRBJ1-1; v_gene: TRBV27; d_gene: TRBD1; CDR3aa: CASSPTGASEAFF; CDR3nt: TGTGCCAGCAGTCCCACAGGGGCTTCTGAAGCTTTCTTT
abundance: -; j_gene: TRBJ1-2; v_gene: TRBV5-6; d_gene: -; CDR3aa: CASSLQYGYTF; CDR3nt: TGTGCCAGCAGCTTACAGTATGGCTACACCTTC
abundance: -; j_gene: TRBJ2-3; v_gene: TRBV7-2; d_gene: TRBD2; CDR3aa: CASSYSGGGPDTQYF; CDR3nt: TGTGCCAGCAGCTATAGCGGGGGGGGTCCAGATACGCAGTATTTT
abundance: -; j_gene: TRBJ1-2; v_gene: TRBV27; d_gene: -; CDR3aa: CASSLIAQGALPFTF; CDR3nt: TGTGCCAGCAGTTTAATCGCGCAAGGGGCTCTCCCTTTCACCTTC
abundance: -; j_gene: TRBJ2-7; v_gene: TRBV30; d_gene: TRBD1; CDR3aa: CAWSVGQGPYEQYF; CDR3nt: TGTGCCTGGAGTGTAGGACAGGGGCCCTACGAGCAGTACTTC
abundance: -; j_gene: TRBJ2-3; v_gene: TRBV9; d_gene: TRBD2; CDR3aa: CASSTLAGDTQYF; CDR3nt: TGTGCCAGCAGTACCCTAGCGGGAGATACGCAGTATTTT
abundance: -; j_gene: TRBJ1-5; v_gene: TRBV10-1; d_gene: -; CDR3aa: CASSKSSRALSPNQPQHF; CDR3nt: TGCGCCAGCAGTAAAAGTAGCAGGGCCCTCTCGCCCAATCAGCCCCAGCATTTT
abundance: -; j_gene: TRBJ1-5; v_gene: TRBV4-1; d_gene: -; CDR3aa: CASSQDGAPNQPQHF; CDR3nt: TGCGCCAGCAGCCAAGATGGGGCACCTAATCAGCCCCAGCATTTT
abundance: -; j_gene: TRBJ2-3; v_gene: TRBV2; d_gene: TRBD2; CDR3aa: CASSGGTRSTDTQYF; CDR3nt: TGTGCCAGCAGTGGCGGGACTAGGAGCACAGATACGCAGTATTTT
abundance: -; j_gene: TRBJ2-1; v_gene: TRBV9; d_gene: TRBD2; CDR3aa: CASSGGGLDEQFF; CDR3nt: TGTGCCAGCAGCGGCGGGGGGTTGGATGAGCAGTTCTTC
abundance: -; j_gene: TRBJ1-2; v_gene: TRBV29-1; d_gene: -; CDR3aa: CSTDSLDAGYTF; CDR3nt: TGCAGTACGGACAGCCTTGACGCCGGCTACACCTTC
abundance: -; j_gene: TRBJ2-1; v_gene: TRBV6-4; d_gene: -; CDR3aa: CASSPSEEVDEQFF; CDR3nt: TGTGCCAGCAGTCCTAGCGAAGAGGTGGATGAGCAGTTCTTC
abundance: -; j_gene: TRBJ2-7; v_gene: TRBV30; d_gene: TRBD1; CDR3aa: CAWSWGTGLGEQYF; CDR3nt: TGTGCCTGGAGTTGGGGGACAGGGCTTGGAGAGCAGTACTTC
abundance: -; j_gene: TRBJ2-3; v_gene: TRBV11-2; d_gene: -; CDR3aa: CASSPSGYRTDTQYF; CDR3nt: TGTGCCAGCAGCCCGTCAGGGTATCGGACAGATACGCAGTATTTT
abundance: -; j_gene: TRBJ1-1; v_gene: TRBV19; d_gene: -; CDR3aa: CASSIAEYSNTEAFF; CDR3nt: TGTGCCAGTAGTATAGCTGAGTACTCGAACACTGAAGCTTTCTTT
abundance: -; j_gene: TRBJ2-7; v_gene: TRBV27; d_gene: -; CDR3aa: CASSGLSSYEQYF; CDR3nt: TGTGCCAGCTCAGGGTTGAGCTCCTACGAGCAGTACTTC
abundance: -; j_gene: TRBJ2-7; v_gene: TRBV7-6; d_gene: -; CDR3aa: CASSLIQEGGEQYF; CDR3nt: TGTGCCAGCAGCTTAATACAGGAAGGGGGCGAGCAGTACTTC
abundance: -; j_gene: TRBJ2-7; v_gene: TRBV7-9; d_gene: TRBD1; CDR3aa: CASSLPGQGTNFHEQYF; CDR3nt: TGTGCCAGCAGCCTACCGGGACAGGGTACAAACTTCCACGAGCAGTACTTC
abundance: -; j_gene: TRBJ1-1; v_gene: TRBV10-1; d_gene: -; CDR3aa: CASSAGGEAFF; CDR3nt: TGCGCCAGCAGTGCCGGAGGGGAAGCTTTCTTT
abundance: -; j_gene: TRBJ2-1; v_gene: TRBV6-6; d_gene: TRBD2; CDR3aa: CASSSSGRTNEQFF; CDR3nt: TGTGCCAGCAGTTCTAGCGGGCGAACCAATGAGCAGTTCTTC
abundance: -; j_gene: TRBJ2-1; v_gene: TRBV6-5; d_gene: TRBD2; CDR3aa: CASRLLAGSHNEQFF; CDR3nt: TGTGCCAGCAGGCTTCTAGCGGGTTCCCACAATGAGCAGTTCTTC
abundance: -; j_gene: TRBJ1-5; v_gene: TRBV2; d_gene: -; CDR3aa: CASSDGNQPQHF; CDR3nt: TGTGCCAGCAGTGACGGGAATCAGCCCCAGCATTTT
abundance: -; j_gene: TRBJ1-2; v_gene: TRBV19; d_gene: -; CDR3aa: CASSTFGEYLPNGYTF; CDR3nt: TGTGCCAGTAGTACTTTTGGAGAGTACCTTCCTAATGGCTACACCTTC
abundance: -; j_gene: TRBJ2-1; v_gene: TRBV7-2; d_gene: TRBD1; CDR3aa: CASSSGPGTGGLEQFF; CDR3nt: TGTGCCAGCAGCTCCGGTCCCGGGACAGGGGGCTTAGAGCAGTTCTTC
abundance: -; j_gene: TRBJ2-5; v_gene: TRBV11-2; d_gene: -; CDR3aa: CASSLGRLRRDQETQYF; CDR3nt: TGTGCCAGCAGCTTAGGGCGTTTGCGGAGGGACCAAGAGACCCAGTACTTC